This paragraph reports one TCR beta chain. This sample is drawn from a study of human T cells and chemical hapten exposure. Germline assignment: CDR1 SGHTA and CDR2 FQGNSA. This CDR3 region has 14 residues. J lost 6 bases, V lost 5 bases, and 5 bases had no gene match. Time point described: patch test 3, about 24 weeks after DPC sensitization. Specified treatment: therapeutic diphenylcyclopropenone sensitization with weekly scalp DPC. TCRdb ran MiXCR on the RACE reads and lists one entry per CDR3 protein. The repertoire consists of about 190,000 distinct CDR3 sequences, with around a quarter occurring once and the leading ten covering roughly 2.4%.

The source is a woman in her thirties or forties with alopecia areata. Some clones in this sample may be carry-over from other donors' samples. V usage is TRBV7-2 and J usage is TRBJ2-1; 9 bases align to TRBD2. This sample comprised whole blood, obtained in connection with sensitization to the hapten diphenylcyclopropenone (DPC). DNA of the CDR3: TGTGCCAGCAGCCCCATAGCGGGAGTCAATGAGCAGTTCTTC. It codes for CASSPIAGVNEQFF.